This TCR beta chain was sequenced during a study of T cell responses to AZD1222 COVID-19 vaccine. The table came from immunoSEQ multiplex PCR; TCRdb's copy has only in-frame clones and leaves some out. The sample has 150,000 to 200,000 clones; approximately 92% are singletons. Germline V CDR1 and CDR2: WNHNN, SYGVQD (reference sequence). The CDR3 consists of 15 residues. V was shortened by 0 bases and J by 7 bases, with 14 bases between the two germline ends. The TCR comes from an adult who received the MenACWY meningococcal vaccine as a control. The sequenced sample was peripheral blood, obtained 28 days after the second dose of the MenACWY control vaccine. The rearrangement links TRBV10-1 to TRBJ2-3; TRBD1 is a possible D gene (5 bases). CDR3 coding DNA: TGCGCCAGCAGTGAGTCAAGGACACCCCCTAATACGCAGTATTTT. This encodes CASSESRTPPNTQYF.